This T cell receptor (beta chain) was sequenced for a study of siplizumab effects on memory and regulatory T cells. Study details: Reactions of mixed lymphocytes were paired, with siplizumab at about 1 ug/mL or without drug. General study points: There were only a minor fraction of alloreactive clones that mapped to unstimulated subsets. The drug siplizumab significantly decreased the alloreactive sequences that could be traced to unstimulated CD4+ memory cells.

Produced via immunoSEQ multiplex PCR; TCRdb's table is partial and in-frame only. The table lists roughly 330 clones, around 70% of them singletons. CDR1 SGHRS and CDR2 YFSETQ come from the germline V gene. The CDR3 covers 17 residues. V gave up 0 bases and J gave up 0 bases, with 13 bases separating them. On this clone: The antigen is unknown.

In the mixed lymphocyte reaction, cells were cocultured for 5 to 6 days at 37°C. J is TRBJ1-3 and V is TRBV5-1; perhaps TRBD1 as D (5 bases). The material sequenced was CFSE-low (dividing) CD8+ T cells sorted from an allogeneic mixed lymphocyte reaction. This clonotype originated in a human donor in good health; the cells came from an allogeneic mixed lymphocyte reaction. The DNA for the CDR3 is TGCGCCAGCAGCTTGGACCTCCAGGGTAACTCTGGAAACACCATATATTTT. It is translated as CASSLDLQGNSGNTIYF.